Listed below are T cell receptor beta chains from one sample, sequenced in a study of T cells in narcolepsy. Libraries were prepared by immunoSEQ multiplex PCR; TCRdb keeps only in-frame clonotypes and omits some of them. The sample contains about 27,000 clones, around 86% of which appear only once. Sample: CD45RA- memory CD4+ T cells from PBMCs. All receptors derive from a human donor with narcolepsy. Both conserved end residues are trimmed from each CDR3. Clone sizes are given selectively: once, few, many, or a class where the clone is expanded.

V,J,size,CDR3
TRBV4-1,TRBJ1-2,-,ASSQIADRYGYT
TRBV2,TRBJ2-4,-,ASMRTSGGREY
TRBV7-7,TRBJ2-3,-,ASSLGSGSTDTQY
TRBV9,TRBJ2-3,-,ASSVAVGRTDTQY
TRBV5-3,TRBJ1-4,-,ARSLAEKLF
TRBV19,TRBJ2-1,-,ASSDRGDNEQF
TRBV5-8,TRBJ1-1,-,ASSLGRVFEAF
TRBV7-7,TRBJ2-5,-,ASSQQGAGETQY
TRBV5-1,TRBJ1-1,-,ASSLATGAGSRTEAF
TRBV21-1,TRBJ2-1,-,ASSKAGQYQF
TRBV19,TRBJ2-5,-,ASSPPGGRETQY
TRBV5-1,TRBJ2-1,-,ASSSSGGYNEQF
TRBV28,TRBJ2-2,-,AGTGNTGELF
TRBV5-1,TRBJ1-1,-,ASSPGSAGEAF
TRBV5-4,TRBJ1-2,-,ASSLFSMTTFGYT
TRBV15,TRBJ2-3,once,AIGQSGSDTQY
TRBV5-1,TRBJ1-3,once,ASSLGTGSSGNTIY
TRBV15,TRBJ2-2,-,ATNAADENTGELF
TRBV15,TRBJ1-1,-,ATSTGVRAEAF
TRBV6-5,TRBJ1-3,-,ASRGAGAGNTIY
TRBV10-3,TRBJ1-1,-,AISPTTNTEAF
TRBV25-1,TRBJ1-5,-,ASSAGTVNQPQH
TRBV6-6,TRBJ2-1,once,ASSYELAAYNEQF